Sequencing of this T cell receptor beta chain was carried out in a study of blood T cell repertoires in COVID-19. About the study: Samples representing acute and convalescent COVID-19 were sourced from the United States, Italy and Spain.

Authors' analysis steps: Reference gene primer amplification gave estimated nucleated cell counts. TCRdb's table, derived via immunoSEQ multiplex PCR, lists solely in-frame clones and lacks some. V and J calls and clone size are as listed in that table; D and trimming were resolved from the DNA. The profile covers under 200,000 clones, with roughly nine tenths appearing a single time and roughly 7.3% taken by the ten largest. The CDR3 is 15 residues long. Trimming took 6 bases from V and 0 from J, leaving 11 bases between them. CDR1 is MNHEY and CDR2 is SMNVEV in the germline V gene (reference sequence).

The sequencing input was peripheral blood. This TCR derives from a woman older than 75 in a cohort sampled during active or convalescent COVID-19. This chain links TRBV27 with TRBJ2-2; perhaps TRBD2 as D (7 bases). CDR3 coding DNA: TGTGCCAGCAGGGGGGGGGCGGCGAACACCGGGGAGCTGTTTTTT. It translates to CASRGGAANTGELFF.